This is a list of T cell receptor beta chains from one sample in a study of early T cells in non-severe SARS-CoV-2 infection. TCRdb fed the 5' RACE reads into MiXCR, producing one record per CDR3 protein. This table holds approximately 110,000 distinct CDR3 sequences, under 15% found once. The sample consisted of whole blood. The receptors here all came from an adult who was a healthcare worker with PCR-confirmed SARS-CoV-2 infection or an uninfected control (not recorded which). Both conserved end residues are part of each CDR3. D genes are given only for firm matches. Size is omitted from some rows. Given values are once, few, many or a class for expanded clones.

V	size	D	J	CDR3	DNA
TRBV29-1	NA	NA	TRBJ2-5	CSVLDYTETQYF	TGCAGCGTTTTGGACTATACAGAGACCCAGTACTTC
TRBV30	NA	NA	TRBJ2-7	CAWSVRGSKNEQYF	TGTGCCTGGAGTGTACGCGGCAGCAAAAACGAGCAGTACTTC
TRBV7-3	few	NA	TRBJ1-2	CASSPDIFNYGYTF	TGTGCCAGCAGCCCGGACATCTTTAACTATGGCTACACCTTC
TRBV14	NA	TRBD1	TRBJ1-1	CASSTGQFLNTEAFF	TGTGCCAGCAGTACGGGACAGTTTTTGAACACTGAAGCTTTCTTT
TRBV6-1	many	NA	TRBJ1-1	CASSEARTRAFF	TGTGCCAGCAGTGAAGCGCGAACTAGGGCTTTCTTT
TRBV28	few	NA	TRBJ2-1	CASSYPRGKTSYNEQFF	TGTGCCAGCAGTTACCCGCGAGGGAAAACTTCCTACAATGAGCAGTTCTTC
TRBV20-1	few	NA	TRBJ2-5	CSARDWDNHQETQYF	TGCAGTGCTAGAGATTGGGACAACCACCAAGAGACCCAGTACTTC
TRBV12-3/TRBV12-4	NA	NA	TRBJ1-1	CASRETADTEAFF	TGTGCCAGCAGGGAGACAGCGGACACTGAAGCTTTCTTT
TRBV12-3/TRBV12-4	few	TRBD1	TRBJ1-6	CASSPQDRGKYNSPLHF	TGTGCCAGCAGCCCCCAAGACAGGGGTAAATATAATTCACCCCTCCACTTT
TRBV19	few	NA	TRBJ2-2	CASSITGLDTGELFF	TGTGCCAGTAGTATAACAGGGTTGGACACCGGGGAGCTGTTTTTT
TRBV12-3/TRBV12-4	NA	NA	TRBJ2-5	CASTLDSEETQYF	TGTGCCAGCACCCTGGACAGCGAAGAGACCCAGTACTTC
TRBV20-1	NA	NA	TRBJ1-1	CSATGGTEAFF	TGCAGTGCTACGGGGGGCACTGAAGCTTTCTTT
TRBV12-3/TRBV12-4	many	TRBD1	TRBJ1-4	CASSLDRDEKLFF	TGTGCCAGCAGTCTAGACAGGGATGAAAAACTGTTTTTT
TRBV20-1	few	TRBD2	TRBJ2-3	CSASGGGSTDTQYF	TGCAGTGCCAGCGGGGGGGGAAGCACAGATACGCAGTATTTT
TRBV6-1	NA	NA	TRBJ1-1	CASSAPVDGEAFF	TGTGCCAGCAGTGCTCCCGTGGACGGTGAAGCTTTCTTT
TRBV4-1	once	NA	TRBJ2-1	CASSQGSQHYNEQFF	TGCGCCAGCAGCCAAGGATCCCAACATTACAATGAGCAGTTCTTC
TRBV5-1	many	NA	TRBJ2-1	CASKRTGRSEQFF	TGCGCCAGCAAGAGAACAGGGAGGAGTGAGCAGTTCTTC
TRBV12-3/TRBV12-4	few	NA	TRBJ2-7	CASSGRLFPYEQYF	TGTGCCAGCAGTGGCCGACTCTTCCCCTACGAGCAGTACTTC
TRBV18	many	NA	TRBJ2-1	CASSPDGYNEQFF	TGTGCCAGCTCACCGGACGGGTACAATGAGCAGTTCTTC
TRBV7-9	NA	NA	TRBJ2-7	CASMGGVESEQYF	TGTGCCAGCATGGGGGGCGTCGAGAGCGAGCAGTACTTC
TRBV4-1	many	NA	TRBJ1-4	CASSPLGATNEKLFF	TGCGCCAGCAGCCCCTTGGGTGCAACTAATGAAAAACTGTTTTTT
TRBV20-1	few	NA	TRBJ2-7	CSASPRGPSYEQYF	TGCAGTGCTTCCCCTCGGGGTCCCTCCTACGAGCAGTACTTC
TRBV2	few	NA	TRBJ2-1	CASILESYNEQFF	TGTGCCAGCATTCTAGAATCCTACAATGAGCAGTTCTTC
TRBV12-3/TRBV12-4	few	TRBD1	TRBJ1-5	CASSLGNRGYQPQHF	TGTGCCAGCAGTTTAGGAAACAGGGGTTATCAGCCCCAGCATTTT